Listed below are T cell receptor beta chains from one sample, sequenced in a study of T cells in Graves' hyperthyroidism and ophthalmopathy. TCRdb redid the calling of the multiplex PCR reads with MiXCR, one entry per CDR3 protein. The sample lists fewer than 600,000 distinct CDR3 sequences; around 15% were seen once. The sequenced sample was blood. The receptors stem from a woman aged 40 to 49 with Graves' hyperthyroidism. CDR3s include the opening cysteine and the closing phenylalanine or tryptophan. Each record gives: J gene, V gene, clone size, D gene, CDR3 DNA, CDR3 protein. A D gene is named only where the DNA matches it firmly. Rows may omit the clone size; those that give it use once, few, many or a size class.

J gene: TRBJ2-3; V gene: TRBV30; clone size: many; D gene: .; CDR3 DNA: TGTGCCTGGAGTCGACAGCCAGATACGCAGTATTTT; CDR3 protein: CAWSRQPDTQYF
J gene: TRBJ1-1; V gene: TRBV7-2; clone size: many; D gene: TRBD1; CDR3 DNA: TGTGCCAGCAGCGCCCGACAGGGTGGGAACACTGAAGCTTTCTTT; CDR3 protein: CASSARQGGNTEAFF
J gene: TRBJ1-2; V gene: TRBV24-1; clone size: few; D gene: .; CDR3 DNA: TGTGCCACCAGTGATCCACAGGGTACTAACTATGGCTACACCTTC; CDR3 protein: CATSDPQGTNYGYTF
J gene: TRBJ1-2; V gene: TRBV29-1; clone size: many; D gene: .; CDR3 DNA: TGCAGCGTTGAAACAGGGATCTATGGCTACACCTTC; CDR3 protein: CSVETGIYGYTF
J gene: TRBJ2-2; V gene: TRBV6-5; clone size: .; D gene: .; CDR3 DNA: TGTGCCAGCAGTTACCAAGGGTGGGCCGGGGAGCTGTTTTTT; CDR3 protein: CASSYQGWAGELFF
J gene: TRBJ1-2; V gene: TRBV6-1; clone size: few; D gene: .; CDR3 DNA: TGTGCCAGCACGGAGAGGGAGAGGTATGGCTACACCTTC; CDR3 protein: CASTERERYGYTF
J gene: TRBJ1-1; V gene: TRBV28; clone size: many; D gene: TRBD1; CDR3 DNA: TGTGCCAGCCCCCCGGGAGCGCCAGGGGGGAACACTGAAGCTTTCTTT; CDR3 protein: CASPPGAPGGNTEAFF
J gene: TRBJ2-7; V gene: TRBV7-9; clone size: many; D gene: .; CDR3 DNA: TGTGCCAGCAGCTTAAACGCGGACAGTTCCCACGAGCAGTACTTC; CDR3 protein: CASSLNADSSHEQYF
J gene: TRBJ2-5; V gene: TRBV4-2; clone size: .; D gene: .; CDR3 DNA: TGTGCCAGCAGCCAAGATTTGTGGGAGTTGAGGGAGACCCAGTACTTC; CDR3 protein: CASSQDLWELRETQYF
J gene: TRBJ1-3; V gene: TRBV6-1; clone size: .; D gene: .; CDR3 DNA: TGTGCCAGCAGCCTCGCTTTTGGGGGCAACACCATATATTTT; CDR3 protein: CASSLAFGGNTIYF
J gene: TRBJ2-7; V gene: TRBV5-1; clone size: many; D gene: .; CDR3 DNA: TGCGCCAGCAGCCCCAGAACCGGGAGCCTCTCTGGGGAGCAGTACTTC; CDR3 protein: CASSPRTGSLSGEQYF
J gene: TRBJ2-5; V gene: TRBV28; clone size: many; D gene: .; CDR3 DNA: TGTGCCAGCAGTTTATTTGCTCAAGAGACCCAGTACTTC; CDR3 protein: CASSLFAQETQYF
J gene: TRBJ2-5; V gene: TRBV11-2; clone size: many; D gene: .; CDR3 DNA: TGTGCCAGCAGCTTACTTCAGGGGAGCCAAGAGACCCAGTACTTC; CDR3 protein: CASSLLQGSQETQYF
J gene: TRBJ1-1; V gene: TRBV20-1; clone size: .; D gene: .; CDR3 DNA: TGCAGTGCTAGTGGGACGCACGATACCACCGAAGCTTTCTTT; CDR3 protein: CSASGTHDTTEAFF
J gene: TRBJ2-7; V gene: TRBV7-2; clone size: many; D gene: .; CDR3 DNA: TGTGCCAGCAGCTTAGGGGGCAGCACCTACGAGCAGTACTTC; CDR3 protein: CASSLGGSTYEQYF
J gene: TRBJ1-2; V gene: TRBV28; clone size: many; D gene: .; CDR3 DNA: TGTGCCAGCAGTGCCTCCGGAGGGGACCCTGGCTACACCTTC; CDR3 protein: CASSASGGDPGYTF
J gene: TRBJ1-1; V gene: TRBV10-3; clone size: many; D gene: TRBD1; CDR3 DNA: TGTGCCATCAGGTCCGCCCGGGACAGGCTGGACACTGAAGCTTTCTTT; CDR3 protein: CAIRSARDRLDTEAFF
J gene: TRBJ2-4; V gene: TRBV7-2; clone size: .; D gene: TRBD1; CDR3 DNA: TGTGCCAGCAGCACAACGGGACAGGGGGCGTTGGGCCCAAGGGTTATTCAGTACTTC; CDR3 protein: CASSTTGQGALGPRVIQYF
J gene: TRBJ1-2; V gene: TRBV7-8; clone size: .; D gene: .; CDR3 DNA: TGTGCCAGCAGCTCGGGGTTAGGGGTAAACTATGGCTACACCTTC; CDR3 protein: CASSSGLGVNYGYTF
J gene: TRBJ2-7; V gene: TRBV12-3/TRBV12-4; clone size: many; D gene: TRBD2; CDR3 DNA: TGTGCCAGCAGTCCCAGGCCAGCGGGAGGCGAGCAGTACTTC; CDR3 protein: CASSPRPAGGEQYF
J gene: TRBJ2-5; V gene: TRBV5-5; clone size: many; D gene: .; CDR3 DNA: TGTGCCAGCACCAAGGGCCAGGGGCAAGAGACCCAGTACTTC; CDR3 protein: CASTKGQGQETQYF
J gene: TRBJ1-1; V gene: TRBV29-1; clone size: .; D gene: .; CDR3 DNA: TGCAGCGTTTCGGACACTGAAGCTTTCTTT; CDR3 protein: CSVSDTEAFF
J gene: TRBJ2-1; V gene: TRBV28; clone size: .; D gene: .; CDR3 DNA: TGTGCCAGCAGTTCATCTACGAATGAGCAGTTCTTC; CDR3 protein: CASSSSTNEQFF
J gene: TRBJ1-1; V gene: TRBV12-3/TRBV12-4; clone size: few; D gene: .; CDR3 DNA: TGTGCCAGCAGTTCGACACGGCGGGCTTTCTTT; CDR3 protein: CASSSTRRAFF
J gene: TRBJ2-4; V gene: TRBV4-1; clone size: few; D gene: .; CDR3 DNA: TGCGCCAGCAGCCAAGATTGGAATAGCATTATGAAAAACATTCAGTACTTC; CDR3 protein: CASSQDWNSIMKNIQYF
J gene: TRBJ2-2; V gene: TRBV2; clone size: many; D gene: TRBD1; CDR3 DNA: TGTGCCAGCAGTGCGGGGACAGGGCTCACCGGGGAGCTGTTTTTT; CDR3 protein: CASSAGTGLTGELFF
J gene: TRBJ2-7; V gene: TRBV30; clone size: few; D gene: .; CDR3 DNA: TGTGCCTGGAGTCCCCGTGGGAGAAAGTCCTACGAGCAGTACTTC; CDR3 protein: CAWSPRGRKSYEQYF